The rows below give T cell receptor beta chains drawn from one sample of a study of CD8 T cells in ankylosing spondylitis. TCRdb used MiXCR to reprocess the 5' RACE reads, holding one entry per CDR3 protein. The top ten clones hold roughly 3.4% of a sample with approximately 290,000 distinct CDR3 sequences, around 21% of them seen once. Sequenced: blood, either unsorted or a sorted T cell fraction (not recorded which). The receptors were gathered from a female donor with ankylosing spondylitis or in good health (not recorded which). Both conserved end residues are part of each CDR3. Each record gives: V gene, clone size, D gene, J gene, CDR3 protein, CDR3 DNA. A D gene is named only where the DNA matches it firmly. Clone sizes are given selectively: once, few, many, or a class where the clone is expanded.

TRBV24-1	.	TRBD1	TRBJ1-5	CATSVPGQRYHQPQHF	TGTGCCACCAGTGTCCCGGGACAGCGGTACCATCAGCCCCAGCATTTT
TRBV7-2	few	.	TRBJ2-1	CASSWEATGGWNEQFF	TGTGCCAGCAGCTGGGAGGCTACCGGTGGGTGGAATGAGCAGTTCTTC
TRBV10-2	few	TRBD1	TRBJ1-2	CASSERSGQGQVYGYTF	TGCGCCAGCAGTGAGAGATCCGGACAGGGACAGGTCTATGGCTACACCTTC
TRBV18	many	TRBD1	TRBJ1-4	CASSPLGQDEKLFF	TGTGCCAGCTCACCCTTGGGACAGGATGAAAAACTGTTTTTT
TRBV5-1	few	TRBD1	TRBJ2-7	CASSLEGQGTYEQYF	TGCGCCAGCAGCTTGGAAGGACAGGGAACCTACGAGCAGTACTTC
TRBV12-3/TRBV12-4	.	TRBD2	TRBJ2-7	CASIPSGRLGEQYF	TGTGCCAGCATCCCCAGCGGGAGGCTGGGCGAGCAGTACTTC
TRBV28	.	.	TRBJ2-1	CASSTPIYNEQFF	TGTGCCAGCAGTACACCAATCTACAATGAGCAGTTCTTC
TRBV5-6	few	.	TRBJ2-1	CASSLAVANTYNEQFF	TGTGCCAGCAGCTTGGCGGTAGCGAATACCTACAATGAGCAGTTCTTC
TRBV9	.	TRBD2	TRBJ2-3	CASSVSGSGGTDTQYF	TGTGCCAGCAGCGTATCAGGCAGCGGGGGCACAGATACGCAGTATTTT
TRBV12-3/TRBV12-4	many	TRBD2	TRBJ2-1	CASTSGGRNNEQFF	TGTGCCAGCACCTCCGGCGGGAGGAACAATGAGCAGTTCTTC
TRBV7-2	.	.	TRBJ2-3	CASSKRTGVTADTQYF	TGTGCCAGCAGCAAAAGAACGGGAGTCACTGCAGATACGCAGTATTTT
TRBV29-1	.	TRBD1	TRBJ2-7	CSVEAFGTGGREQYF	TGCAGCGTTGAGGCCTTTGGGACAGGGGGACGCGAGCAGTACTTC
TRBV29-1	many	TRBD2	TRBJ2-2	CSVRSGGSGFGELFF	TGCAGCGTCCGAAGTGGCGGGAGTGGCTTCGGGGAGCTGTTTTTT
TRBV7-2	.	TRBD2	TRBJ2-7	CASSLSGAGDYEQYF	TGTGCCAGCAGCTTATCCGGGGCGGGGGACTACGAGCAGTACTTC
TRBV12-5	.	TRBD1	TRBJ1-2	CASGLSGGNYGYTF	TGTGCTAGTGGTTTGTCAGGGGGCAACTATGGCTACACCTTC
TRBV12-3/TRBV12-4	few	.	TRBJ1-1	CAISPPRRPTTEAFF	TGTGCCATTAGCCCACCACGCAGACCGACAACTGAAGCTTTCTTT
TRBV7-2	few	TRBD2	TRBJ2-1	CASSFGRERGNEQFF	TGTGCCAGCAGCTTTGGGCGGGAGAGGGGCAATGAGCAGTTCTTC
TRBV5-6	.	.	TRBJ1-1	CASSLGDGVNTEAFF	TGTGCCAGCAGCTTGGGGGACGGCGTGAACACTGAAGCTTTCTTT
TRBV6-5	few	.	TRBJ2-1	CASSYLSRNEQFF	TGTGCCAGCAGTTACCTAAGTCGTAATGAGCAGTTCTTC
TRBV4-2	.	.	TRBJ1-1	CASSQDSGITEAFF	TGTGCCAGCAGCCAAGACTCAGGGATCACTGAAGCTTTCTTT
TRBV6-5	.	TRBD1	TRBJ1-5	CASSFSGQGSPQHF	TGTGCCAGCAGTTTCTCGGGACAGGGGTCACCCCAGCATTTT
TRBV15	.	TRBD2	TRBJ2-1	CATSRLASGSHEQFF	TGTGCCACCAGCAGACTGGCTAGCGGGAGTCATGAGCAGTTCTTC
TRBV7-2	many	.	TRBJ2-3	CASSLSGRNTDTQYF	TGTGCCAGCAGCTTATCCGGTCGGAACACAGATACGCAGTATTTT
TRBV6-2/TRBV6-3	once	.	TRBJ2-1	CASRGLIASPSYNEQFF	TGTGCCAGCAGGGGACTTATAGCCTCTCCATCCTACAATGAGCAGTTCTTC
TRBV4-3	few	TRBD1	TRBJ1-6	CASSTGQGSESPLHF	TGCGCCAGCAGCACCGGACAGGGGTCGGAATCACCCCTCCACTTT
TRBV29-1	few	.	TRBJ2-3	CSVGDSDTQYF	TGCAGCGTTGGGGACTCGGATACGCAGTATTTT
TRBV5-1	.	.	TRBJ2-3	CASSLAGSGDTQYF	TGCGCCAGCAGCTTGGCGGGTTCTGGAGATACGCAGTATTTT
TRBV18	.	.	TRBJ2-3	CASSPSGYTDTQYF	TGTGCCAGCTCACCAAGCGGGTACACAGATACGCAGTATTTT
TRBV20-1	.	.	TRBJ2-7	CSAKPYLGYEQYF	TGCAGTGCTAAGCCCTATCTGGGCTACGAGCAGTACTTC
TRBV2	many	TRBD2	TRBJ2-1	CASSDSSWAGDSREQFF	TGTGCCAGCAGTGATTCCTCTTGGGCGGGAGATAGTCGTGAGCAGTTCTTC
TRBV7-2	.	.	TRBJ2-5	CASSFGLPLQETQYF	TGTGCCAGCAGCTTCGGACTCCCACTCCAAGAGACCCAGTACTTC
TRBV24-1	.	.	TRBJ2-1	CATSEGQGMYNEQFF	TGTGCCACCAGTGAAGGGCAGGGAATGTACAATGAGCAGTTCTTC
TRBV19	many	.	TRBJ2-5	CASSMPPSETQYF	TGTGCCAGTAGTATGCCCCCGTCGGAGACCCAGTACTTC
TRBV5-8	few	.	TRBJ2-1	CASSRSGLYSYNEQFF	TGTGCCAGCAGCCGCTCGGGACTTTACTCCTACAATGAGCAGTTCTTC
TRBV12-3/TRBV12-4	few	.	TRBJ2-5	CASTLSLAQETQYF	TGTGCCAGCACCCTGTCGTTGGCCCAAGAGACCCAGTACTTC
TRBV19	few	.	TRBJ2-3	CASSRLESDTQYF	TGTGCCAGTAGCCGACTAGAGTCAGATACGCAGTATTTT
TRBV20-1	.	.	TRBJ2-7	CSARDRSGYEQYF	TGCAGTGCTAGGGACCGATCAGGCTACGAGCAGTACTTC
TRBV3-1	.	.	TRBJ2-1	CASSQEGAGAYNEQFF	TGTGCCAGCAGCCAAGAGGGGGCAGGGGCTTACAATGAGCAGTTCTTC
TRBV6-2/TRBV6-3	few	.	TRBJ2-3	CASTRDTDTQYF	TGTGCCAGCACCAGGGACACAGATACGCAGTATTTT
TRBV20-1	few	TRBD1	TRBJ1-1	CSAIGDRLNTEAFF	TGCAGTGCCATAGGGGACAGACTGAACACTGAAGCTTTCTTT
TRBV20-1	many	TRBD2	TRBJ2-1	CSAEAGGNSDEQFF	TGCAGTGCTGAAGCGGGAGGGAATAGCGATGAGCAGTTCTTC
TRBV29-1	once	.	TRBJ1-1	CSVRSVEAFF	TGCAGCGTTCGGTCGGTTGAAGCTTTCTTT
TRBV24-1	.	TRBD2	TRBJ2-3	CATSPSLPGGGDTQYF	TGTGCCACCAGTCCCAGCCTCCCGGGAGGAGGAGATACGCAGTATTTT
TRBV15	few	.	TRBJ1-1	CATSKRRNTEAFF	TGTGCCACCAGCAAGAGGAGGAACACTGAAGCTTTCTTT
TRBV7-2	few	.	TRBJ2-1	CASSPSLEHEQFF	TGTGCCAGCAGCCCGTCCCTTGAGCATGAGCAGTTCTTC
TRBV10-3	few	.	TRBJ2-2	CAISEFNTGELFF	TGTGCCATCAGTGAGTTTAACACCGGGGAGCTGTTTTTT